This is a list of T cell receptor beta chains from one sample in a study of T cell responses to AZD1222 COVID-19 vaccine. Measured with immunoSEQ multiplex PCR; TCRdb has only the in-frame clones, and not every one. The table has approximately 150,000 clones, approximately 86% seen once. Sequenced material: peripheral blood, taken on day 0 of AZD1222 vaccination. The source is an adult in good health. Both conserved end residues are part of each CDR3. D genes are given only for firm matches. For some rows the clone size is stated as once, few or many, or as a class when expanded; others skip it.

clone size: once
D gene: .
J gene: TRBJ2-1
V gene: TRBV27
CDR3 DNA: TGTGCCAGCAGTCCGTGGGACTCCGGGACCCACAATGAGCAGTTCTTC
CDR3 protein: CASSPWDSGTHNEQFF

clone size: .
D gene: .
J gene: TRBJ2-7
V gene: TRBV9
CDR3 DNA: TGTGCCAGCAGCCCCCCGCGGGATTCCTACGAGCAGTACTTC
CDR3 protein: CASSPPRDSYEQYF

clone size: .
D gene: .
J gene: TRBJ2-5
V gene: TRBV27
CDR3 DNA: TGTGCCAGCAGTCTATTACGGGGCGGGGAGACCCAGTACTTC
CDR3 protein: CASSLLRGGETQYF

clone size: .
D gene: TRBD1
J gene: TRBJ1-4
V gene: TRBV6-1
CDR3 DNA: TGTGCCAGCAGTGAGGCCGGGACAGGGGGCGAAAAACTGTTTTTT
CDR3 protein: CASSEAGTGGEKLFF

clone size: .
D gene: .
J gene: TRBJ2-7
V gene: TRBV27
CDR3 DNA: TGTGCCAGCAGTTTCCTCACTTCTCCCTACGAGCAGTACTTC
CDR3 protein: CASSFLTSPYEQYF

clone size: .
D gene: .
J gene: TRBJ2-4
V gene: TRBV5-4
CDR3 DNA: TGTGCCAGCAGCATCCTTCAGGGCTCCAAAAACATTCAGTACTTC
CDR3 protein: CASSILQGSKNIQYF

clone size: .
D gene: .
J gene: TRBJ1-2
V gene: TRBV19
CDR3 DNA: TGTGCCAGTAGTTTACAGGGACGCGGAGGATGGTATGGCTACACCTTC
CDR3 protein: CASSLQGRGGWYGYTF

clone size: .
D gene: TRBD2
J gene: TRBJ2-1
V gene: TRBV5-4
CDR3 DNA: TGTGCCAGCAGCTTGGGGACTAGCGGGACTCTCGAGCAGTTCTTC
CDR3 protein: CASSLGTSGTLEQFF

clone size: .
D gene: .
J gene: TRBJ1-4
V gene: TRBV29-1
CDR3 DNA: TGCAGCGTCGCGGAGGGCGGCGTCGGGGAAAAACTGTTTTTT
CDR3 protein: CSVAEGGVGEKLFF

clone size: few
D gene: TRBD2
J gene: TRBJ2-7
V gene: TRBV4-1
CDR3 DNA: TGCGCCAGCAGCCAACTACGACTAGCGGGAGAATACGAGCAGTACTTC
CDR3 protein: CASSQLRLAGEYEQYF

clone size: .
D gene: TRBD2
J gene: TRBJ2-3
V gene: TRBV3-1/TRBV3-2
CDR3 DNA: TGTGCCAGCAGCCTACCGGGACTAGCGGGAGTCAGAGATACGCAGTATTTT
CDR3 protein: CASSLPGLAGVRDTQYF

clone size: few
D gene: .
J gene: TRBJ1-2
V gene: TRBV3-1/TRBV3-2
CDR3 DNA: TGTGCCAGCAGCCCCGGGCTTCAGATCTACACCTTC
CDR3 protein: CASSPGLQIYTF

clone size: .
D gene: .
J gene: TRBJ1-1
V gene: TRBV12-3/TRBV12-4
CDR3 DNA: TGTGCCATCCGGATACCTTTAGATGAAGCTTTCTTT
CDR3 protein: CAIRIPLDEAFF

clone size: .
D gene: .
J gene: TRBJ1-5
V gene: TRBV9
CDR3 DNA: TGTGCCAGCAGCGTAGATAAGGGTCGGGGGCCCCAGCATTTT
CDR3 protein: CASSVDKGRGPQHF

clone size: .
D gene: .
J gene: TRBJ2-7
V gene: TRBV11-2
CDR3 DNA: TGTGCCAGCAGCTTATTGGCAGATCCCTCCTACGAGCAGTACTTC
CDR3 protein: CASSLLADPSYEQYF

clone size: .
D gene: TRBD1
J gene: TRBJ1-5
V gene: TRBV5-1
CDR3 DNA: TGCGCCAGCAGCCCTGGGACAGGGGGAAATCAGCCCCAGCATTTT
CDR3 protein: CASSPGTGGNQPQHF

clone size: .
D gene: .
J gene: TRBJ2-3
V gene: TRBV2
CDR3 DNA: TGTGCCAGCAGTACCCAGAGCACAGATACGCAGTATTTT
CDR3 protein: CASSTQSTDTQYF

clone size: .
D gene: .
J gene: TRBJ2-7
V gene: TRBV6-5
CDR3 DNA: TGTGCCAGCGGGGTTTGGGGGGAGTCCTACGAGCAGTACTTC
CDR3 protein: CASGVWGESYEQYF

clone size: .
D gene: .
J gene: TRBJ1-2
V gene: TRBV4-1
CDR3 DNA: TGCGCCAGCAGCCAAGAATGGGCCACCTACACCTTC
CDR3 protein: CASSQEWATYTF